This TCR beta chain is drawn from a study of blood T cell repertoires in COVID-19. Study-level information: Sources were T cells, B-cell-depleted T cells, or PBMCs; the material itself was cDNA or gDNA.

The germline V gene has CDR1 SGHVS and CDR2 FQNEAQ. V was clipped by 3 bases and J by 0 bases, with 15 bases between them. This CDR3 spans 17 amino acids. Enrolled through a virtual design, the participants were between roughly 18 and 89 years of age and came from 24 US areas. Profiling relied on immunoSEQ multiplex PCR, and the TCRdb table lists in-frame clones only, not all of them. The table shows a few hundred thousand clones, with 80% to 90% occurring only once. The sequenced material came from PBMCs or T cells enriched from blood (not recorded which). This rearrangement joins TRBV7-8 to TRBJ1-5, with D possibly matching TRBD1 (5 bases). This clonotype originated in a woman aged 18-29 years who had recovered from COVID-19. CDR3 bases: TGTGCCAGCAGCTTTAGTGTTTTAAGGGGTAGCAATCAGCCCCAGCATTTT. It translates to CASSFSVLRGSNQPQHF.